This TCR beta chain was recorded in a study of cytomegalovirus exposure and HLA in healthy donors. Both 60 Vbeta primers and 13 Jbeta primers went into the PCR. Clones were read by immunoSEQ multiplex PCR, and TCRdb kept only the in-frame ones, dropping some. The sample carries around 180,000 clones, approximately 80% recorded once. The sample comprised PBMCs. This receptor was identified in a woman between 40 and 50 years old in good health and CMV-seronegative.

This CDR3 reads CASSLEAGNTGELFF. CDR3 bases: TGTGCCAGCAGCTTAGAAGCGGGCAACACCGGGGAGCTGTTTTTT. This sequence joins TRBV13 and TRBJ2-2; possibly TRBD2 for D (6 bases). V gave up 1 base and J gave up 2 bases, with 8 bases separating them. This CDR3 comprises 15 residues. Germline V CDR1 and CDR2: PRHDT, FYEKMQ (reference sequence).